The 8 T cell receptor beta chains below all came from one sample that was sequenced in a study of blood T cell repertoires in COVID-19. This table comes from immunoSEQ multiplex PCR, and its TCRdb copy is limited to in-frame clones, with some not included. The table shows roughly 55,000 clones, with 79% occurring only once. The sample taken for sequencing was peripheral blood. The receptors shown here come from a man aged 55 to 70 with acute or convalescent COVID-19.

This chain links TRBV6-5 with TRBJ2-1; 15 positions match TRBD2. Germline V gives CDR1 MNHEY, CDR2 SVGAGI. The CDR3 is 15 residues long. Germline trimming cut 4 bases from V and 7 bases from J; bases unmatched to any gene: 2. The CDR3 loop is CASSFGTSGGNEQFF. The CDR3 DNA reads as TGTGCCAGCAGTTTTGGGACTAGCGGGGGGAATGAGCAGTTCTTC.

The chain has TRBV4-1 and TRBJ1-2; 9 nucleotides line up with TRBD1. The CDR3 loop spans 15 amino acids. The junction had 8 bases not matched to a gene; V was cut back by 5 bases and J by 4 bases. Germline assignment: CDR1 MGHRA and CDR2 YSYEKL. CDR3 loop: CASSSGQGLFYGYTF. The DNA for the CDR3 is TGCGCCAGCAGCTCAGGACAGGGGCTCTTCTATGGCTACACCTTC.

V is TRBV13 and J is TRBJ1-2; a weak D match, TRBD1 (6 bases). V was cut by 1 base and J by 5 bases, with 17 bases left in between. The V gene's germline CDR1 is PRHDT and CDR2 FYEKMQ (reference sequence). The CDR3 consists of 16 residues. The CDR3 here is CASSLASGGAGYGYTF. CDR3 bases: TGTGCCAGCAGCTTAGCGTCGGGGGGCGCCGGGTATGGCTACACCTTC.

The V call is TRBV11-2, the J call TRBJ1-3, with D perhaps TRBD1 (6 bases). The CDR3 loop spans 14 amino acids. The germline V gene encodes CDR1 SGHAT and CDR2 FQNNGV. V was cut by 0 bases and J by 6 bases, with 9 bases left in between. The CDR3 DNA follows: TGTGCCAGCAGCTTAGATGGACAGTTAAACACCATATATTTT. It is translated as CASSLDGQLNTIYF.

V is TRBV2 and J is TRBJ1-4; 9 positions agree with TRBD1. Per the germline V gene, CDR1 is SNHLY and CDR2 is FYNNEI. The CDR3 contains 14 residues. Trimming cost V 4 bases and J 8 bases; bases outside gene matches: 5. CDR3: CASSAGQGSEKLFF. In DNA form, the CDR3 reads TGTGCCAGCAGTGCGGGACAGGGTAGCGAAAAACTGTTTTTT.

This chain joins TRBV7-9 and TRBJ1-1; D perhaps matches TRBD1 (5 bases). Trimming took 5 bases from V and 1 from J, leaving 11 bases between them. Germline values: CDR1 SEHNR, CDR2 FQNEAQ (reference sequence). The length of the CDR3 is 14 residues. This chain's CDR3 is CASSAGPRNTEAFF. CDR3 coding DNA: TGTGCCAGCAGCGCGGGACCCCGGAACACTGAAGCTTTCTTT. Drawing the rest from reference TRBV7-9 and TRBJ1-1, the complete variable domain is DTGVSQNPRHKITKRGQNVTFRCDPISEHNRLYWYRQTLGQGPEFLTYFQNEAQLEKSRLLSDRFSAERPKGSFSTLEIQRTEQGDSAMYLCASSAGPRNTEAFFGQGTRLTVV.

The rearrangement links TRBV6-5 to TRBJ1-6, with 7 bases lining up with TRBD1. CDR3 size: 13 residues. From germline, CDR1 is MNHEY and CDR2 SVGAGI. V was clipped by 11 bases and J by 6 bases; unmatched bases: 7. In DNA form, the CDR3 reads TGTGCCTCCACAGGGGTGGTTAATTCACCCCTCCACTTT. This translates into CASTGVVNSPLHF.

V is TRBV18 and J is TRBJ2-3, with a possible D match to TRBD1 (6 bases). Germline V gene sequence: CDR1 KGHSH, CDR2 LQKENI. This CDR3 comprises 15 residues. V was shortened by 0 bases and J by 4 bases, with 11 bases between the two germline ends. DNA of the CDR3: TGTGCCAGCTCACCACCATCTGGGGGCGCAGATACGCAGTATTTT. This encodes CASSPPSGGADTQYF.